The 20 T cell receptor beta chains given below trace back to one sample, sequenced in a study of CD8 T cells in ankylosing spondylitis. One entry per CDR3 protein results from TCRdb running MiXCR on the 5' RACE reads. The sample holds 10,000 to 15,000 distinct CDR3 sequences; approximately 3% are singletons and the top ten take less than 9%. The material sequenced was blood, either unsorted or a sorted T cell fraction (not recorded which). These receptors were obtained from a male donor with ankylosing spondylitis or in good health (not recorded which).

This clonotype showed up many times. V gene TRBV9 combines with J gene TRBJ2-7; D possibly uses TRBD1 or TRBD2 (6 bases each). The CDR3 is 17 amino acids. Germline V CDR1 and CDR2: SGDLS, YYNGEE. V shed 4 bases and J shed 2 bases, with 22 bases lying between them. The CDR3 protein is CASSRSLGGDITYEQYF. DNA of the CDR3: TGTGCCAGCAGCCGAAGCCTTGGCGGGGACATAACCTACGAGCAGTACTTC.

The table lists this clonotype with many counts. V is TRBV9 and J is TRBJ1-6; the D gene is possibly TRBD1 (5 bases). This CDR3 has 13 amino acids. Germline V gives CDR1 SGDLS, CDR2 YYNGEE. The V end was cut by 1 base, the J end by 8 bases, with 7 bases between. CDR3 loop: CASSVTGDSPLHF. As DNA, the CDR3 is TGTGCCAGCAGCGTAACAGGCGATTCACCCCTCCACTTT.

This clonotype was seen repeatedly, ten times or more. The V gene is TRBV9, the J gene TRBJ2-1, with TRBD1 matching over 7 bases. The germline CDR1 and CDR2 sequences are SGDLS and YYNGEE. This CDR3 comprises 15 residues. Germline trimming cut 0 bases from V and 4 bases from J; bases unmatched to any gene: 4. The CDR3 region has the DNA TGTGCCAGCAGCGTAGGGGACAGCGTATACAATGAGCAGTTCTTC. Translation: CASSVGDSVYNEQFF.

This sequence joins TRBV9 and TRBJ1-1; TRBD1 matches 7 bases. Trimming at V came to 6 bases and at J to 4 bases, leaving 12 bases not matched to a gene. CDR3 length: 15 amino acids. The germline CDR1 and CDR2 sequences are SGDLS and YYNGEE. CDR3 residues: CASTVLTGMTTEAFF. CDR3 coding DNA: TGTGCCAGCACCGTCTTGACAGGGATGACCACTGAAGCTTTCTTT. Full variable domain (missing parts from reference TRBV9 and TRBJ1-1): DSGVTQTPKHLITATGQRVTLRCSPRSGDLSVYWYQQSLDQGLQFLIQYYNGEERAKGNILERFSAQQFPDLHSELNLSSLELGDSALYFCASTVLTGMTTEAFFGQGTRLTVV.

This clonotype was counted at least ten times. The V call is TRBV9, the J call TRBJ2-1, with 9 bases that match TRBD2. CDR1 and CDR2 (germline): SGDLS, YYNGEE. V shed 5 bases, J shed 4 bases, and the junction held 7 bases outside the gene matches. The CDR3 spans 15 residues. CDR3 coding DNA: TGTGCCAGCAGTCCAAGGACTAGCGCTTACAATGAGCAGTTCTTC. It encodes CASSPRTSAYNEQFF.

There are many counts of this clonotype. The genes are TRBV9 and TRBJ1-2, with 8 bases that match TRBD1. This CDR3 region has 14 residues. Losses at the gene ends were 4 bases for V and 4 bases for J; bases not matched to a gene: 6. Germline loops: CDR1 SGDLS, CDR2 YYNGEE. The CDR3 DNA reads TGTGCCAGCAGCCCCCAGGGGGCTGGCTATGGCTACACCTTC. Encoded protein: CASSPQGAGYGYTF.

At least ten counts were recorded for this clonotype. The chain joins TRBV9 to TRBJ2-2, with D tentatively TRBD2 (6 bases). The V gene's germline CDR1 is SGDLS and CDR2 YYNGEE. Trimming took off 4 bases at V and 0 bases at J, with 13 bases between the two ends. The CDR3 loop spans 16 amino acids. The CDR3 sequence is CASSPPGVPNTGELFF. CDR3 coding DNA: TGTGCCAGCAGCCCACCGGGGGTCCCGAACACCGGGGAGCTGTTTTTT.

This clonotype is labeled medium-sized (0.01 to 0.1%). V gene TRBV9 combines with J gene TRBJ2-1; 7 bases match TRBD1. Unmatched junction bases numbered 9, after V lost 4 bases and J lost 5 bases. The germline V gene encodes CDR1 SGDLS and CDR2 YYNGEE. This CDR3 contains 15 residues. The CDR3 nucleotides are TGTGCCAGCAGCTTTTTTGACAGGGCCAACAATGAGCAGTTCTTC. Amino acid sequence: CASSFFDRANNEQFF.

This clonotype was detected many times. CDR3 sequence: CASSVAGGSPLHF. Here the CDR3 DNA reads TGTGCCAGCAGCGTAGCAGGGGGTTCACCCCTCCACTTT. This chain uses TRBV9 with TRBJ1-6; 7 positions agree with TRBD1. CDR1 is SGDLS, CDR2 YYNGEE, per germline. V lost 0 bases, J lost 9 bases, and 0 bases stayed unmatched. The CDR3 has 13 amino acids. The entire variable domain, with the rest obtained from reference TRBV9 and TRBJ1-6, is as follows: DSGVTQTPKHLITATGQRVTLRCSPRSGDLSVYWYQQSLDQGLQFLIQYYNGEERAKGNILERFSAQQFPDLHSELNLSSLELGDSALYFCASSVAGGSPLHFGNGTRLTVT.

This clonotype was observed at least ten times. The chain couples TRBV9 to TRBJ2-2, with a possible D match to TRBD1 (6 bases). This CDR3 spans 17 amino acids. Trimming pared 0 bases from V and 3 bases from J, leaving 15 bases between. CDR1 SGDLS and CDR2 YYNGEE come from the germline V gene. The DNA of the CDR3 is TGTGCCAGCAGCGTAGCTGATAGTGGGGGCCACACCGGGGAGCTGTTTTTT. Protein: CASSVADSGGHTGELFF.

This clonotype was counted at least ten times. The chain employs TRBV9 and TRBJ2-1; 10 bases map to TRBD1. Germline lookup yields CDR1 SGDLS and CDR2 YYNGEE. CDR3 length: 17 amino acids. Trimming at V came to 0 bases and at J to 6 bases, leaving 9 bases not matched to a gene. The CDR3 sequence is CASSVEGQGLYLNEQFF. CDR3 sequence (DNA): TGTGCCAGCAGCGTAGAGGGACAGGGGCTCTATCTCAATGAGCAGTTCTTC.

This clonotype has a count of ten or more. The rearrangement uses TRBV9 and TRBJ2-3, with 8 bases that match TRBD2. From germline, CDR1 is SGDLS and CDR2 YYNGEE. Trimming took 2 bases from V and 5 from J; bases not matched to a gene: 13. The CDR3 is made up of 17 amino acids. The CDR3 nucleotides are TGTGCCAGCAGCGTTCAGGTCGGGGGGGGCTCCCAAGATACGCAGTATTTT. As protein: CASSVQVGGGSQDTQYF.

This clonotype was observed at least ten times. This chain joins TRBV9 and TRBJ2-5, with 7 bases aligning to TRBD1. The V and J ends lost 4 bases and 2 bases, in that order; junction bases with no gene match: 20. CDR3 length: 19 residues. The germline V gene has CDR1 SGDLS and CDR2 YYNGEE. CDR3 amino acids: CASSPQGRVDRVVQETQYF. The CDR3, as DNA: TGTGCCAGCAGCCCCCAGGGAAGGGTCGACAGGGTGGTTCAAGAGACCCAGTACTTC.

In this sample, this clonotype turned up many times. The chain uses TRBV9 and TRBJ2-1, with TRBD1 identical over 8 bases. This CDR3 is built from 14 residues. CDR1 is SGDLS, CDR2 YYNGEE, per germline. With 3 bases clipped from V and 9 bases from J, the junction kept 8 bases outside the gene matches. Here the CDR3 reads CASSGQGWIGEQFF. CDR3 bases: TGTGCCAGCAGCGGACAGGGGTGGATCGGTGAGCAGTTCTTC.

This clonotype was counted many times. The chain couples TRBV9 to TRBJ2-3; tentatively, D is TRBD2 (5 bases). V gave up 4 bases and J gave up 2 bases, with 11 bases separating them. Germline V gene sequence: CDR1 SGDLS, CDR2 YYNGEE. This CDR3 contains 14 residues. CDR3 loop: CASSSRTPTDTQYF. The DNA of the CDR3 is TGTGCCAGCAGCTCCCGGACTCCCACAGATACGCAGTATTTT. Filled out from reference TRBV9 and TRBJ2-3, the complete variable domain reads DSGVTQTPKHLITATGQRVTLRCSPRSGDLSVYWYQQSLDQGLQFLIQYYNGEERAKGNILERFSAQQFPDLHSELNLSSLELGDSALYFCASSSRTPTDTQYFGPGTRLTVL.

This clonotype was detected ten times or more. The chain has TRBV9 and TRBJ2-1; 8 nucleotides match TRBD2. CDR1 and CDR2 (germline): SGDLS, YYNGEE. Unmatched junction bases numbered 12, after V lost 3 bases and J lost 7 bases. This CDR3 spans 16 amino acids. The CDR3 nucleotides are TGTGCCAGCAGCGCCCCCGGGGGGGCAGGGATTAATGAGCAGTTCTTC. This gives the protein CASSAPGGAGINEQFF.

This clonotype was seen ten or more times. This sequence joins TRBV9 and TRBJ2-1, with D hard to call. The germline gives CDR1 SGDLS, CDR2 YYNGEE. The CDR3 runs to 16 residues. Trimming left V 0 bases short and J 0 bases short, with 10 bases between. This chain's CDR3 is CASSVGVSSSYNEQFF. In nucleotides, the CDR3 is TGTGCCAGCAGCGTAGGGGTCTCGAGCTCCTACAATGAGCAGTTCTTC.

This clonotype was counted ten times or more. The rearrangement joins TRBV9 to TRBJ2-2; 7 nucleotides line up with TRBD1. In germline, CDR1 is SGDLS, CDR2 YYNGEE. The V segment lost 4 bases and the J segment 4 bases; nucleotides outside the gene matches: 10. The CDR3 sequence is 16 residues long. The CDR3: CASSPRQGPGTGELFF. In DNA, the CDR3 is TGTGCCAGCAGCCCTCGACAGGGACCGGGCACCGGGGAGCTGTTTTTT.

This clonotype occurred many times. This CDR3 is CASSVGADQPQHF. The CDR3 region has the DNA TGTGCCAGCAGCGTAGGGGCTGATCAGCCCCAGCATTTT. The gene calls are TRBV9 and TRBJ1-5; D remains ambiguous. Germline V CDR1 and CDR2: SGDLS, YYNGEE. The CDR3 has 13 amino acids. Between the trimmed V and J ends, which lost 0 bases and 5 bases, there was a span of 6 bases.

The sample holds many counts of this clonotype. V and J are TRBV9 and TRBJ2-3; D not resolved. CDR3 length equals 17 residues. From germline, CDR1 is SGDLS and CDR2 YYNGEE. V was cut by 3 bases and J by 2 bases, with 19 bases left in between. CDR3 loop: CASSGQAWKSNTDTQYF. The CDR3 bases are TGTGCCAGCAGCGGCCAGGCCTGGAAGTCAAACACAGATACGCAGTATTTT.